These 23 T cell receptor beta chains were sequenced from one sample in a study of shared clonotypes between healthy human individuals. Assay used: immunoSEQ multiplex PCR; TCRdb lists only in-frame clones, some missing. The table has around 750,000 clones, less than 85% seen once. Sequenced: memory CD4+ T cells sorted from blood. The subset here: CD45RA-negative fraction. These receptors came from a woman between 25 and 40 years old in good health.

V usage is TRBV27 and J usage is TRBJ2-6, with a weak D call TRBD1 (5 bases). CDR3 size: 13 residues. The V end was cut by 3 bases, the J end by 12 bases, with 12 bases between. CDR1 and CDR2 (germline): MNHEY, SMNVEV (reference sequence). The chain's CDR3 is CASSLAGPGVLTF. The DNA for the CDR3 is TGTGCCAGCAGTTTGGCAGGGCCCGGCGTCCTGACTTTC. Supplemented by reference TRBV27 and TRBJ2-6, the full variable domain reads EAQVTQNPRYLITVTGKKLTVTCSQNMNHEYMSWYRQDPGLGLRQIYYSMNVEVTDKGDVPEGYKVSRKEKRNFPLILESPSPNQTSLYFCASSLAGPGVLTFGAGSRLTVL.

On this clone itself: Different DNA sequences within this sample yield the same CDR3. The chain couples TRBV7-9 to TRBJ1-1, with 8 bases identical to TRBD1. After removal of 5 bases from V and 1 base from J, the junction contained 3 bases not matched to a gene. The germline V gene has CDR1 SEHNR and CDR2 FQNEAQ (reference sequence). This CDR3 contains 14 residues. This chain's CDR3 is CASSHGQGNTEAFF. The DNA for the CDR3 is TGTGCCAGCAGCCATGGACAGGGGAACACTGAAGCTTTCTTT. Using reference TRBV7-9 and TRBJ1-1 for the parts outside the CDR3, the full variable domain is DTGVSQNPRHKITKRGQNVTFRCDPISEHNRLYWYRQTLGQGPEFLTYFQNEAQLEKSRLLSDRFSAERPKGSFSTLEIQRTEQGDSAMYLCASSHGQGNTEAFFGQGTRLTVV.

The chain recombines TRBV19 with TRBJ1-4, with D uncertain. From germline, CDR1 is LNHDA and CDR2 SQIVND (reference sequence). The CDR3 spans 14 residues. Trimming pared 5 bases from V and 8 bases from J, leaving 15 bases between. The CDR3 spells CASSLDVRGEKLFF. The DNA for the CDR3 is TGTGCCAGTAGTCTGGACGTTCGAGGGGAAAAACTGTTTTTT. Supplemented by reference TRBV19 and TRBJ1-4, the full variable domain reads DGGITQSPKYLFRKEGQNVTLSCEQNLNHDAMYWYRQDPGQGLRLIYYSQIVNDFQKGDIAEGYSVSREKKESFPLTVTSAQKNPTAFYLCASSLDVRGEKLFFGSGTQLSVL.

This clone has a handful of counts. The chain uses TRBV10-1 and TRBJ2-5; 7 nucleotides agree with TRBD1. Germline CDR1 and CDR2: WNHNN and SYGVQD (reference sequence). V was clipped by 6 bases and J by 5 bases; unmatched bases: 9. The CDR3 covers 14 residues. CDR3 bases: TGCGCCAGCAGCTCCGGACAGGCTCCGGAGACCCAGTACTTC. Translation gives CASSSGQAPETQYF.

With respect to this clone: The sample holds other DNA sequences that translate to the same CDR3. The gene calls are TRBV28 and TRBJ1-3, with a possible D match to TRBD1 (5 bases). The germline V and J ends were trimmed by 5 bases and 0 bases, with 11 bases remaining between them. Germline CDR1 reads MDHEN; CDR2 reads SYDVKM. The CDR3 sequence is 15 residues long. CDR3 amino acids: CASSPGTASGNTIYF. The CDR3 coding sequence is TGTGCCAGCAGTCCCGGGACGGCCTCTGGAAACACCATATATTTT.

The V and J genes are TRBV27 and TRBJ1-2; D is ambiguous. The CDR3 has 16 residues. Per the germline V gene, CDR1 is MNHEY and CDR2 is SMNVEV (reference sequence). Trimming took off 0 bases at V and 5 bases at J, with 16 bases between the two ends. Written as DNA, the CDR3 is TGTGCCAGCAGTTTATCATACGGAGGCTTATCATATGGCTACACCTTC. Protein: CASSLSYGGLSYGYTF.

There are many counts of this clone. V usage is TRBV7-6 and J usage is TRBJ2-3, with a weak D call TRBD1 (6 bases). V was shortened by 4 bases and J by 1 base, with 15 bases between the two germline ends. This CDR3 spans 16 amino acids. Looked up from germline, CDR1 is SGHVS and CDR2 is FNYEAQ. In nucleotides, the CDR3 is TGTGCCAGCAGCTCCCGGACAGTAAGGGGCACAGATACGCAGTATTTT. Its protein product is CASSSRTVRGTDTQYF. Looking up the rest from reference TRBV7-6 and TRBJ2-3 gives the full variable domain: GAGVSQSPRYKVTKRGQDVALRCDPISGHVSLYWYRQALGQGPEFLTYFNYEAQQDKSGLPNDRFSAERPEGSISTLTIQRTEQRDSAMYRCASSSRTVRGTDTQYFGPGTRLTVL.

The genes are TRBV19 and TRBJ2-6; a weak D match, TRBD2 (5 bases). With 4 bases removed from V and 0 bases from J, the gap between germline ends came to 7 bases. The CDR3 contains 15 residues. CDR1 and CDR2 from the germline V gene are LNHDA and SQIVND (reference sequence). The CDR3 here is CASSTGNSGANVLTF. The CDR3, as DNA: TGTGCCAGTAGTACGGGAAACTCTGGGGCCAACGTCCTGACTTTC.

V and J are TRBV28 and TRBJ2-7; 8 bases are a match to TRBD1. This CDR3 comprises 14 residues. Germline CDR1 and CDR2: MDHEN and SYDVKM. The ends lost 10 bases at V and 6 bases at J; junction bases unmatched: 14. CDR3 bases: TGTGCCACCGCGGTGGGACAGGTAGGCGCCGAGCAGTACTTC. It codes for CATAVGQVGAEQYF.

The V gene is TRBV5-6, the J gene TRBJ1-5, with a weak D call TRBD1 (5 bases). The CDR3 extends over 14 amino acids. Per the germline V gene, CDR1 is SGHDT and CDR2 is YYEEEE. Trimming stripped 5 bases from V and 1 base from J, with 10 bases between. For the CDR3, the DNA is TGTGCCAGCAGTCGGGGCCTAAGCAATCAGCCCCAGCATTTT. This sequence encodes CASSRGLSNQPQHF.

The gene calls are TRBV19 and TRBJ2-7, with D uncertain. The CDR3 covers 15 residues. CDR1 is LNHDA and CDR2 is SQIVND in the germline V gene (reference sequence). The ends were cut back, 3 bases at V and 2 bases at J, with 14 bases in the middle. CDR3 region: CASSILPGNTYEQYF. The CDR3 DNA sequence: TGTGCCAGTAGTATTTTGCCAGGAAATACCTACGAGCAGTACTTC.

The CDR3 spells CASSLDPSGSGTDTQYF. CDR3 DNA: TGCGCCAGCAGCTTGGACCCTAGCGGGAGCGGCACAGATACGCAGTATTTT. This sequence joins TRBV5-1 and TRBJ2-3, with 10 positions matching TRBD2. CDR1 SGHRS and CDR2 YFSETQ come from the germline V gene. This CDR3 has 17 residues. V gave up 0 bases and J gave up 1 base; unmatched junction bases: 5.

The J gene is TRBJ2-1, the V gene TRBV11-2; possibly TRBD2 for D (5 bases). V was clipped by 0 bases and J by 6 bases, with 12 bases between them. CDR1 is SGHAT and CDR2 is FQNNGV in the germline V gene. CDR3 length: 15 amino acids. The CDR3 loop is CASSLDPLRGNEQFF. The CDR3 bases are TGTGCCAGCAGCTTAGACCCCCTCCGGGGCAATGAGCAGTTCTTC.

This clone was picked up one time. This chain connects TRBV27 to TRBJ2-2, with 11 bases identical to TRBD2. CDR3 length equals 15 residues. V gave up 4 bases and J gave up 5 bases; unmatched junction bases: 3. Per germline, CDR1 MNHEY and CDR2 SMNVEV (reference sequence). The CDR3 DNA is TGTGCCAGCAGTTGGGCTAGCGGGAGGACCGGGGAGCTGTTTTTT. Translated, it gives CASSWASGRTGELFF.

This clone has a single count. The chain joins TRBV9 to TRBJ2-2; 7 nucleotides line up with TRBD1. The CDR3 spans 16 residues. Germline V CDR1 and CDR2: SGDLS, YYNGEE. V lost 4 bases and J lost 1; bases outside the gene matches: 7. This CDR3 reads CASSTRQGLNTGELFF. Here the CDR3 DNA reads TGTGCCAGCAGCACACGACAGGGCCTGAACACCGGGGAGCTGTTTTTT.

Concerning this clone: Within the sample, other DNA sequences also encode this same CDR3. This sequence joins TRBV11-2 and TRBJ1-1; D not certain. V lost 1 base to trimming and J lost 1 base, with 7 bases between them. The CDR3 runs to 14 residues. The germline V gene encodes CDR1 SGHAT and CDR2 FQNNGV. CDR3 bases: TGTGCCAGCAGCTTAGTGGCAGGGAACACTGAAGCTTTCTTT. Translation gives CASSLVAGNTEAFF.

In the case of this clone: The sample holds other DNA sequences that translate to the same CDR3. The chain employs TRBV2 and TRBJ2-5, with D maybe TRBD2 (5 bases). Germline V gives CDR1 SNHLY, CDR2 FYNNEI. The CDR3 covers 12 residues. V gave up 8 bases and J gave up 5 bases, with 12 bases separating them. DNA of the CDR3: TGTGCCAGCTCCGCGGGCTGGGAGACCCAGTACTTC. This sequence encodes CASSAGWETQYF.

The chain combines TRBV5-5 with TRBJ2-2; D may be TRBD1 (5 bases). Germline CDR1 is SGHKS and CDR2 is YYEKEE (reference sequence). V was pared by 1 base and J by 7 bases, with 14 bases between. This CDR3 has 15 residues. In nucleotides, the CDR3 is TGTGCCAGCAGCTTGCCTGGGGCGATAGGCGGGGAGCTGTTTTTT. Amino acid sequence: CASSLPGAIGGELFF.

This clone has a handful of counts. This chain links TRBV15 with TRBJ2-2; 9 nucleotides match TRBD2. Trimming cost V 3 bases and J 4 bases; bases outside gene matches: 9. Germline CDR1 reads LNHNV; CDR2 reads YYDKDF (reference sequence). This CDR3 spans 17 amino acids. The CDR3 DNA follows: TGTGCCACCAGCAGGGATAGCGGGAGTGTTGGCACCGGGGAGCTGTTTTTT. Translation: CATSRDSGSVGTGELFF.

This clone has more than one count but fewer than ten. J is TRBJ2-1 and V is TRBV29-1; the match to TRBD2 covers 8 bases. The CDR3 totals 15 residues. Germline assignment: CDR1 SQVTM and CDR2 ANQGSEA. The V and J ends lost 1 base and 5 bases, in that order; junction bases with no gene match: 7. CDR3 in DNA: TGCAGCGTTGAAGTATCCGGGGGGGGAAACAATGAGCAGTTCTTC. It is translated as CSVEVSGGGNNEQFF.

The chain couples TRBV27 to TRBJ2-1; 14 nucleotides match TRBD2. The germline CDR1 and CDR2 sequences are MNHEY and SMNVEV (reference sequence). The ends lost 5 bases at V and 9 bases at J; junction bases unmatched: 12. The CDR3 is 17 amino acids. The CDR3: CASSIFRGLAGDGEQFF. In DNA, the CDR3 is TGTGCCAGCAGTATCTTCAGGGGACTAGCGGGAGACGGTGAGCAGTTCTTC.

The chain combines TRBV28 with TRBJ2-1; TRBD1 matches 11 bases. Germline V gene data show CDR1 as MDHEN and CDR2 as SYDVKM. The V gene end was trimmed by 3 bases and the J gene end by 6 bases; junction bases not matched to a gene: 7. CDR3 size: 16 residues. CDR3 sequence: CASSFFGTGGFNEQFF. The CDR3 bases are TGTGCCAGCAGTTTCTTTGGGACAGGGGGGTTCAATGAGCAGTTCTTC.

The sample holds a few counts of this clone. The V gene is TRBV28, the J gene TRBJ1-5; TRBD1 matches 8 bases. Trimming at V came to 4 bases and at J to 4 bases, leaving 3 bases not matched to a gene. Germline CDR1 is MDHEN and CDR2 is SYDVKM. The CDR3 runs to 14 residues. CDR3 protein: CASSSGGLNQPQHF. CDR3 DNA sequence: TGTGCCAGCAGTTCAGGGGGCCTGAATCAGCCCCAGCATTTT. Full variable domain (missing parts from reference TRBV28 and TRBJ1-5): DVKVTQSSRYLVKRTGEKVFLECVQDMDHENMFWYRQDPGLGLRLIYFSYDVKMKEKGDIPEGYSVSREKKERFSLILESASTNQTSMYLCASSSGGLNQPQHFGDGTRLSIL.